The rows below give T cell receptor beta chains drawn from one sample of a study of cytomegalovirus exposure and HLA in healthy donors. The data were produced by immunoSEQ multiplex PCR, yet TCRdb's version contains in-frame clones alone and is incomplete. The repertoire has fewer than 200,000 clones, around 80% of them found once; the top ten carry about 4.3%. Sequences were obtained from PBMCs. The receptors come from a woman between 45 and 60 years old in good health and CMV-seropositive. Each CDR3 is given with its conserved first and last residue. D genes are given only for firm matches. Expanded clones are given a class, and other clones once, few, many or no size at all.

>TRBJ2-1|.|TRBV13|.
CASSSPLVSYEQFF
TGTGCCAGCAGCTCTCCACTAGTTAGCTATGAGCAGTTCTTC
>TRBJ2-3|TRBD2|TRBV15|.
CATSREKASGVSDTQYF
TGTGCCACCAGCAGAGAGAAGGCTAGCGGGGTATCAGATACGCAGTATTTT
>TRBJ1-3|TRBD1|TRBV9|.
CASSVATGTASGNTIYF
TGTGCCAGCAGCGTAGCTACCGGGACAGCCTCTGGAAACACCATATATTTT
>TRBJ2-1|TRBD1|TRBV7-8|few
CASSFRDSSYNEQFF
TGTGCCAGCAGCTTCCGGGACAGCTCGTACAATGAGCAGTTCTTC
>TRBJ1-1|TRBD1|TRBV27|few
CASGTGWLEAFF
TGTGCCAGTGGGACAGGGTGGTTAGAAGCTTTCTTT
>TRBJ2-7|TRBD2|TRBV7-2|.
CASSDSGGYEQYF
TGTGCCAGCAGCGATAGCGGGGGGTACGAGCAGTACTTC
>TRBJ2-7|.|TRBV27|.
CASSHPRVRGEQYF
TGTGCCAGCAGCCATCCCCGGGTCAGGGGCGAGCAGTACTTC
>TRBJ2-7|TRBD1|TRBV19|.
CASSPGTGAYEQYF
TGTGCCAGTAGTCCCGGGACAGGGGCGTACGAGCAGTACTTC
>TRBJ1-1|.|TRBV5-4|.
CASSFWTANTEAFF
TGTGCCAGCAGCTTTTGGACAGCGAACACTGAAGCTTTCTTT
>TRBJ1-1|.|TRBV7-2|.
CASSLFAREGTEAFF
TGTGCCAGCAGCTTATTCGCCAGGGAAGGCACTGAAGCTTTCTTT
>TRBJ2-7|.|TRBV28|few
CASSFETRGEQYF
TGTGCCAGCAGTTTTGAGACCCGGGGGGAGCAGTACTTC
>TRBJ1-2|TRBD1|TRBV29-1|.
CSVENRGLGYTF
TGCAGCGTTGAAAACAGGGGTTTAGGCTACACCTTC
>TRBJ1-1|TRBD1|TRBV5-1|few
CASSLDRGRGTEAFF
TGCGCCAGCAGCTTGGACAGGGGGCGGGGAACTGAAGCTTTCTTT
>TRBJ2-2|.|TRBV7-3|once
CASSLKLAGAGGELFF
TGTGCCAGCAGCTTAAAGTTGGCGGGGGCAGGCGGGGAGCTGTTTTTT
>TRBJ2-5|.|TRBV5-4|.
CASSLEARKEAQYF
TGTGCCAGCAGCTTGGAGGCCAGGAAGGAGGCCCAGTACTTC
>TRBJ2-1|TRBD2|TRBV9|.
CASSVVGTSGRNEQFF
TGTGCCAGCAGCGTAGTAGGGACTAGCGGGAGAAATGAGCAGTTCTTC
>TRBJ1-1|.|TRBV27|.
CASSLWFAGTEAFF
TGTGCCAGCAGTTTATGGTTTGCAGGGACTGAAGCTTTCTTT
>TRBJ1-4|TRBD1|TRBV18|few
CASSLGTGEKLFF
TGTGCCAGCTCACTGGGGACAGGGGAAAAACTGTTTTTT
>TRBJ2-7|TRBD2|TRBV9|.
CASSVGLADLYEQYF
TGTGCCAGCAGCGTAGGGCTAGCGGACCTCTACGAGCAGTACTTC
>TRBJ1-6|.|TRBV5-5|.
CASSYDTYNSPLHF
TGTGCCAGCAGTTACGACACCTATAATTCACCCCTCCACTTT
>TRBJ1-5|.|TRBV6-1|few
CASSEVEGSNQPQHF
TGTGCCAGCAGTGAGGTGGAGGGGAGCAATCAGCCCCAGCATTTT
>TRBJ2-2|TRBD2|TRBV28|.
CASREAGANTGELFF
TGTGCCAGCAGGGAAGCGGGAGCGAACACCGGGGAGCTGTTTTTT
>TRBJ2-6|TRBD1|TRBV19|.
CASSTVDRASFNVLTF
TGTGCCAGTAGTACCGTCGACAGGGCGTCTTTCAACGTCCTGACTTTC
>TRBJ2-2|TRBD1|TRBV7-2|few
CASTAGTGGTGELFF
TGTGCCAGCACCGCGGGGACAGGTGGGACCGGGGAGCTGTTTTTT
>TRBJ2-1|TRBD2|TRBV7-9|.
CASSLAGTSGEQFF
TGTGCCAGCAGCTTAGCTGGGACTAGCGGTGAGCAGTTCTTC
>TRBJ2-5|.|TRBV18|.
CASSPGAETQYF
TGTGCCAGCTCACCGGGGGCAGAGACCCAGTACTTC
>TRBJ2-2|TRBD1|TRBV5-1|few
CASHRDRYTGELFF
TGCGCCAGCCACCGGGACAGGTACACCGGGGAGCTGTTTTTT
>TRBJ2-1|TRBD2|TRBV5-1|.
CASSLVLAGDEQFF
TGCGCCAGCAGCTTGGTTCTAGCGGGCGATGAGCAGTTCTTC
>TRBJ1-3|.|TRBV9|few
CASSSGVRLGNTIYF
TGTGCCAGCTCTTCAGGCGTCAGGCTTGGAAACACCATATATTTT
>TRBJ1-5|.|TRBV10-3|few
CAISGQGNQPQHF
TGTGCCATCAGTGGCCAGGGGAATCAGCCCCAGCATTTT
>TRBJ2-7|.|TRBV4-3|.
CASSQDSRGFTYEQYF
TGCGCCAGCAGCCAAGATAGCAGAGGGTTCACCTACGAGCAGTACTTC
>TRBJ2-3|TRBD2|TRBV6-1|.
CASREAGTSPDTQYF
TGTGCCAGCAGAGAGGCCGGGACTAGCCCAGATACGCAGTATTTT
>TRBJ1-2|TRBD1|TRBV6-1|few
CASGDSVYYGYTF
TGTGCCAGCGGGGACAGCGTATACTATGGCTACACCTTC
>TRBJ2-3|TRBD2|TRBV11-3|.
CASSLGRGSDTQYF
TGTGCCAGCAGCCTTGGGAGGGGATCCGATACGCAGTATTTT
>TRBJ2-6|.|TRBV4-3|.
CASSQLTRHSGANVLTF
TGCGCCAGCAGCCAACTTACTAGGCACTCTGGGGCCAACGTCCTGACTTTC
>TRBJ1-2|.|TRBV5-4|.
CASGRQATNYGYTF
TGTGCCAGCGGACGACAGGCCACTAACTATGGCTACACCTTC
>TRBJ2-5|.|TRBV11-3|.
CASSLSRRETQYF
TGTGCCAGCAGCTTAAGTCGGCGGGAGACCCAGTACTTC
>TRBJ2-1|TRBD2|TRBV6-1|once
CASRRGGLGNEQFF
TGTGCCAGCAGGCGGGGGGGCCTAGGCAATGAGCAGTTCTTC
>TRBJ2-7|TRBD2|TRBV28|.
CASLAANFYEQYF
TGTGCCAGTCTAGCGGCTAACTTCTACGAGCAGTACTTC
>TRBJ2-2|.|TRBV9|.
CASSPRVVDTGELFF
TGTGCCAGCAGCCCGCGGGTAGTGGACACCGGGGAGCTGTTTTTT
>TRBJ1-2|.|TRBV28|.
CASSPGLQGGGYTF
TGTGCCAGCAGCCCAGGCCTTCAGGGTGGTGGCTACACCTTC
>TRBJ2-1|TRBD2|TRBV7-3|.
CASSSRGGDNEQFF
TGTGCCAGCAGCTCCCGCGGGGGAGACAATGAGCAGTTCTTC
>TRBJ2-7|.|TRBV7-2|.
CASSPGAPGSHEQYF
TGTGCCAGCAGCCCAGGGGCTCCCGGATCCCACGAGCAGTACTTC
>TRBJ1-2|.|TRBV5-8|.
CASSPREGTVGGYTF
TGTGCCAGCAGCCCAAGAGAGGGAACGGTCGGTGGCTACACCTTC
>TRBJ2-1|TRBD1|TRBV6-1|.
CASAGTASANEQFF
TGTGCCAGCGCCGGGACAGCCTCGGCAAATGAGCAGTTCTTC
>TRBJ2-1|TRBD2|TRBV27|.
CASSFGSSGHNNEQFF
TGTGCCAGCAGTTTTGGGTCTAGCGGACACAACAATGAGCAGTTCTTC